This T cell receptor beta chain was found in a study of shared clonotypes between healthy human individuals. Study results and caveats: How much donors shared clonotypes was expected to be affected by sequencing depth.

It was at deep level that the assay was run. Template for every sorted-subset replicate PCR totaled about 0.2 ug DNA, some 30,000 T cell genomes. Sequencing was performed with immunoSEQ multiplex PCR; in TCRdb, only in-frame clones are kept and a portion is missing. The repertoire holds roughly 2.5 million clones, with 85% to 95% as singletons. With respect to this clone: What it recognizes is unknown. One end of the junction fails to match germline, which may point to a read error. The same CDR3 arises from other DNA sequences in this sample as well.

Germline V gene data show CDR1 as SSHAT and CDR2 as FNYEAQ (reference sequence). The CDR3 is 15 amino acids. Both subsets, CD45RA+ naive and CD45RA-negative memory, were split from the CD4+ cells. The chain recombines TRBV7-7 with TRBJ2-5; 15 bases align to TRBD2. Material for sequencing was naive CD4+ T cells sorted from blood. Subset denoted: CD45RA+ positively selected. The origin of this receptor is a man younger than 30 in good health. The CDR3 bases are TGTGCTAGCAGCCCGGGACTAGCGGGAGGAGAGACCCAGTACTTC. This sequence encodes CASSPGLAGGETQYF.